These 30 T cell receptor beta chains share one sample of origin, sequenced in a study of blood T cells in healthy people across ages. Combining a sample-barcoded 5' primer with a J-beta primer mix, a second PCR ran for 7 to 11 cycles. In TCRdb, the 5' RACE reads were re-called with MiXCR into one record per CDR3 protein. Among roughly 1 million distinct CDR3 sequences listed, 20% to 25% were seen once. The same data also went into a second study, on T cells of mothers and their children.

Sequencing was done on a sample of blood. The source of these receptors is a girl aged 2 to 9 in good health.

The chain has TRBV18 and TRBJ2-7; D gene uncertain. V was clipped by 0 bases and J by 1 base, with 10 bases between them. The CDR3 is 15 residues long. Germline CDR1 and CDR2: KGHSH and LQKENI. In DNA form, the CDR3 reads TGTGCCAGCTCACCACCGGTAGCACAATCCTACGAGCAGTACTTC. Its translation is CASSPPVAQSYEQYF. Full variable domain (missing parts from reference TRBV18 and TRBJ2-7): NAGVMQNPRHLVRRRGQEARLRCSPMKGHSHVYWYRQLPEEGLKFMVYLQKENIIDESGMPKERFSAEFPKEGPSILRIQQVVRGDSAAYFCASSPPVAQSYEQYFGPGTRLTVT.

This clonotype was recorded a few times. The rearrangement joins TRBV20-1 to TRBJ2-5, with TRBD1 as a possible D gene (5 bases). The assigned J gene may be wrong: the sequence end matches TRBJ2-1 better. The germline V gene has CDR1 DFQATT and CDR2 SNEGSKA (reference sequence). This CDR3 has 11 amino acids. CDR3: CSAPKQVEQFF. The CDR3 bases are TGCAGTGCGCCCAAACAGGTTGAGCAGTTCTTC.

Worth noting for this clonotype: An end of the junction differs from the germline gene, which may be a read error. The J gene is TRBJ2-1, the V gene TRBV2, with TRBD2 matching 7 bases. The CDR3 totals 16 residues. Germline V gene sequence: CDR1 SNHLY, CDR2 FYNNEI. CDR3 region: CASTGRREDSYNEQSF. CDR3 nucleotides: TGTGCCAGCACGGGACGCCGGGAGGACTCCTACAATGAGCAGTCCTTC.

This clonotype has just a few counts. The chain links TRBV5-1 to TRBJ1-4; unclear D gene. The V end was cut by 1 base, the J end by 7 bases, with 11 bases between. The CDR3 length is 14 residues. Germline lookup yields CDR1 SGHRS and CDR2 YFSETQ. CDR3 DNA: TGCGCCAGCAGCTTGACAGATTCGAGTGAAAAACTGTTTTTT. Its protein product is CASSLTDSSEKLFF.

This clonotype has only a few counts. V and J are TRBV6-2 or TRBV6-3 and TRBJ2-3; the D gene is possibly TRBD2 (6 bases). The CDR3 runs to 19 residues. Germline CDR1 and CDR2: MNHEY and SVGEGT. V was trimmed by 6 bases and J by 2 bases, leaving 27 bases between them. In nucleotides, the CDR3 is TGTGCCAGCAGCTTCGCCGGGACTGTTCTCGCGGGGTACACAGATACGCAGTATTTT. This gives the protein CASSFAGTVLAGYTDTQYF.

In its sample, this clonotype was seen a few times. V is TRBV24-1 and J is TRBJ2-3, with 7 positions matching TRBD1. Per germline, CDR1 KGHDR and CDR2 SFDVKD. The CDR3 totals 13 residues. V dropped 9 bases and J dropped 2; count of bases not matched to a gene: 4. The CDR3 region has the DNA TGTGCCACCGACAGGGCGGACACAGATACGCAGTATTTT. This gives the protein CATDRADTDTQYF.

V gene TRBV20-1 combines with J gene TRBJ2-7, with D tentatively TRBD1 (5 bases). Deletions cut 6 bases from V and 3 bases from J, with 12 bases between. Germline lookup yields CDR1 DFQATT and CDR2 SNEGSKA (reference sequence). The CDR3 is 12 amino acids. CDR3 protein: CSAATDSYEQYF. The CDR3 DNA sequence: TGCAGTGCCGCTACTGACAGCTACGAGCAGTACTTC.

The chain couples TRBV6-1 to TRBJ2-7; TRBD2 is a possible D gene (6 bases). The CDR3 totals 12 residues. Trimming stripped 8 bases from V and 5 bases from J, with 13 bases between. Germline CDR1 MNHNS, CDR2 SASEGT. CDR3 in DNA: TGTGCCAGCGGTCGGGAGTTAGACGAGCAGTACTTC. Protein sequence: CASGRELDEQYF.

This chain links TRBV25-1 with TRBJ2-1; TRBD2 aligns across 7 bases. Looked up from germline, CDR1 is MGHDK and CDR2 is SYGVNS. The CDR3 has 15 amino acids. V lost 4 bases to trimming and J lost 4 bases; unmatched junction nucleotides: 7. The CDR3: CASSAAGDFYNEQFF. In DNA form, the CDR3 reads TGTGCCAGCAGTGCCGCGGGGGACTTTTACAATGAGCAGTTCTTC.

This clonotype was detected only a few times. V and J are TRBV6-2 or TRBV6-3 and TRBJ1-3; D uncertain. Germline V gene sequence: CDR1 MNHEY, CDR2 SVGEGT. Trimming pared 10 bases from V and 0 bases from J, leaving 19 bases between. This CDR3 has 16 amino acids. DNA of the CDR3: TGTGCCACCTGCTACGGACTCTACGGCTCTGGAAACACCATATATTTT. Residues: CATCYGLYGSGNTIYF.

The rearrangement joins TRBV10-3 to TRBJ2-1; 9 bases match TRBD1. With V trimmed by 5 bases and J by 10 bases, 12 bases remained unmatched. Per the germline V gene, CDR1 is ENHRY and CDR2 is SYGVKD. This CDR3 spans 15 amino acids. CDR3 sequence: CAISPRDREPPEQFF. The CDR3 DNA reads as TGTGCCATCAGTCCCCGGGACAGGGAACCACCAGAGCAGTTCTTC.

This clonotype was observed at least ten times. The rearrangement uses TRBV3-1 and TRBJ2-5, with D unresolved. CDR1 LGHDT and CDR2 YNNKEL come from the germline V gene (reference sequence). The CDR3 length is 12 residues. Trimming removed 0 bases at V and 4 bases at J, with 3 bases between. CDR3 sequence (DNA): TGTGCCAGCAGCCAAGATACAGAGACCCAGTACTTC. Translation: CASSQDTETQYF.

The J gene is TRBJ2-6, the V gene TRBV12-3 or TRBV12-4; D might be TRBD1 (6 bases). The ends were cut back, 9 bases at V and 2 bases at J, with 14 bases in the middle. The CDR3 totals 15 residues. The CDR3 DNA follows: TGTGCCAGTAGTATAGCAGGGGCTGGGGCCAACGTCCTGACTTTC. Its protein product is CASSIAGAGANVLTF.

This clonotype was detected only a few times. The CDR3 spells CASSPSAWVDSLTAFF. CDR3 DNA: TGTGCCAGCAGCCCCAGTGCGTGGGTAGACAGTCTGACGGCTTTCTTT. The chain links TRBV7-9 to TRBJ1-1, with D maybe TRBD1 (5 bases). CDR1 is SEHNR, CDR2 FQNEAQ, per germline (reference sequence). V was cut by 5 bases and J by 11 bases, with 27 bases left in between. CDR3 length: 16 residues. Filled out from reference TRBV7-9 and TRBJ1-1, the complete variable domain reads DTGVSQNPRHKITKRGQNVTFRCDPISEHNRLYWYRQTLGQGPEFLTYFQNEAQLEKSRLLSDRFSAERPKGSFSTLEIQRTEQGDSAMYLCASSPSAWVDSLTAFFGQGTRLTVV.

This clonotype has only a few counts. V is TRBV2 and J is TRBJ1-1, with no clear D. The V gene's germline CDR1 is SNHLY and CDR2 FYNNEI. The CDR3 has 13 residues. V lost 7 bases and J lost 2, with 11 bases in between. The chain's CDR3 is CASNPPSNTEAFF. CDR3 DNA: TGTGCCAGCAATCCTCCCTCTAACACTGAAGCTTTCTTT.

The V call is TRBV9, the J call TRBJ2-1; 10 bases are shared with TRBD2. Germline V lookup: CDR1 SGDLS, CDR2 YYNGEE. The CDR3 has 16 amino acids. The trim removed 4 bases at V and 9 bases at J, leaving 13 bases unmatched. The CDR3 loop is CASSPGWVSGRGEQFF. CDR3 DNA sequence: TGTGCCAGCAGCCCGGGTTGGGTCAGCGGGAGGGGTGAGCAGTTCTTC.

CDR3 loop: CASSPGRRSDTQYF. CDR3 DNA: TGTGCCAGCTCACCAGGTCGGAGATCAGATACGCAGTATTTT. This chain links TRBV18 with TRBJ2-3, with D unclear. CDR1 KGHSH and CDR2 LQKENI come from the germline V gene. V was pared by 2 bases and J by 4 bases, with 10 bases between. The CDR3 is 14 amino acids. Combining the CDR3 with reference TRBV18 and TRBJ2-3 gives the whole variable domain NAGVMQNPRHLVRRRGQEARLRCSPMKGHSHVYWYRQLPEEGLKFMVYLQKENIIDESGMPKERFSAEFPKEGPSILRIQQVVRGDSAAYFCASSPGRRSDTQYFGPGTRLTVL.

The rearrangement uses TRBV7-9 and TRBJ2-3, with 9 bases that match TRBD2. Germline CDR1 and CDR2: SEHNR and FQNEAQ (reference sequence). The CDR3 is 16 residues long. After removal of 6 bases from V and 2 bases from J, the junction contained 9 bases not matched to a gene. CDR3 nucleotide sequence: TGTGCCAGCAGTTGGATAGCGGGAGCCCCCACAGATACGCAGTATTTT. This encodes CASSWIAGAPTDTQYF.

The chain couples TRBV7-9 to TRBJ1-2; a weak D match, TRBD1 (6 bases). The germline V gene encodes CDR1 SEHNR and CDR2 FQNEAQ (reference sequence). Trimming stripped 7 bases from V and 6 bases from J, with 15 bases between. The CDR3 covers 13 residues. This CDR3 reads CASTLNRADGYTF. CDR3 nucleotides: TGTGCCAGCACCCTGAACAGGGCTGATGGCTACACCTTC.

This clonotype was seen a handful of times. The rearrangement links TRBV5-1 to TRBJ2-2; D unclear. Trimming shortened V by 2 bases and J by 6 bases, and 11 bases separated the two germline ends. Germline CDR1 reads SGHRS; CDR2 reads YFSETQ. The CDR3 is 14 residues long. The CDR3 spells CASSLDVSSGELFF. The CDR3 DNA follows: TGCGCCAGCAGCTTAGATGTCTCGTCCGGGGAGCTGTTTTTT.

This clonotype was observed a few times. The chain combines TRBV24-1 with TRBJ2-5, with TRBD1 matching over 7 bases. The CDR3 has 14 residues. The germline gives CDR1 KGHDR, CDR2 SFDVKD. V was clipped by 5 bases and J by 5 bases; unmatched bases: 7. The CDR3 DNA reads TGTGCCACCAGTGGCCCGGGACAGTATGAGACCCAGTACTTC. Its translation is CATSGPGQYETQYF.

This clonotype came up a few times. J is TRBJ1-1 and V is TRBV4-3; D uncertain. Germline V gives CDR1 LGHNA, CDR2 YSLEER. This CDR3 spans 15 amino acids. V was cut by 0 bases and J by 0 bases, with 8 bases left in between. CDR3 in amino acids: CASSQDPLMNTEAFF. CDR3 DNA: TGCGCCAGCAGCCAAGATCCCCTGATGAACACTGAAGCTTTCTTT.

This sequence joins TRBV20-1 and TRBJ2-5; a possible D gene is TRBD1 (5 bases). The end of the DNA fits TRBJ2-7 better, so the J call may be wrong. This CDR3 spans 12 amino acids. From germline, CDR1 is DFQATT and CDR2 SNEGSKA (reference sequence). CDR3 residues: CSATPDSYEQYF. CDR3 bases: TGCAGTGCTACCCCAGACAGTTACGAGCAGTACTTC.

The rearrangement joins TRBV2 to TRBJ1-4; possibly TRBD1 for D (5 bases). V lost 8 bases, J lost 8 bases, and 21 bases lay in between. Germline assignment: CDR1 SNHLY and CDR2 FYNNEI. The CDR3 totals 15 residues. The CDR3 region is CASLYMGTVLEKLFF. As DNA, the CDR3 is TGTGCCAGCCTTTATATGGGGACGGTCCTCGAAAAACTGTTTTTT.

The chain recombines TRBV28 with TRBJ2-3; 8 bases line up with TRBD2. The CDR3 is 14 residues long. Looked up from germline, CDR1 is MDHEN and CDR2 is SYDVKM. V shed 7 bases, J shed 2 bases, and the junction held 5 bases outside the gene matches. The CDR3 reads CASKVAGFTDTQYF. Written as DNA, the CDR3 is TGTGCCAGCAAGGTAGCGGGATTCACAGATACGCAGTATTTT.

This clonotype was observed a few times. The V gene is TRBV19, the J gene TRBJ1-2, with D perhaps TRBD1 (5 bases). The germline gives CDR1 LNHDA, CDR2 SQIVND (reference sequence). Trimming removed 5 bases at V and 1 base at J, with 14 bases between. The CDR3 has 15 amino acids. CDR3 DNA: TGTGCCAGTAGTCCCTTGGAGGGGTTTAACTATGGCTACACCTTC. This codes for CASSPLEGFNYGYTF.

This clonotype was found once. The chain recombines TRBV7-9 with TRBJ2-7, with D possibly TRBD1 on 6 matching bases. The V end was cut by 4 bases, the J end by 3 bases, with 16 bases between. The germline V gene has CDR1 SEHNR and CDR2 FQNEAQ (reference sequence). CDR3 length: 15 residues. The chain's CDR3 is CASSSVEDRRYEQYF. The DNA of the CDR3 is TGTGCCAGCAGCTCGGTGGAAGACAGGCGCTACGAGCAGTACTTC.

The V gene is TRBV6-2 or TRBV6-3, the J gene TRBJ1-1; no clear D gene. V was trimmed by 4 bases and J by 3 bases, leaving 12 bases between them. CDR1 is MNHEY, CDR2 SVGEGT, per germline. CDR3 size: 14 residues. The CDR3 region is CASSWAARDTEAFF. The CDR3 bases are TGTGCCAGCAGTTGGGCGGCCCGGGACACTGAAGCTTTCTTT.

This clonotype turned up a few times. The CDR3 nucleotides read TGTGCCAGTACAGGGGGCTTACCCATGAACACTGAAGCTTTCTTT. It is translated as CASTGGLPMNTEAFF. The V call is TRBV19, the J call TRBJ1-1; 8 positions match TRBD1. V shed 7 bases and J 0 bases; nucleotides not matched to a gene: 7. This CDR3 contains 15 residues. Germline V gene lookup returns CDR1 LNHDA and CDR2 SQIVND (reference sequence).

This clonotype occurred a few times. The chain employs TRBV6-5 and TRBJ1-2; a possible D gene is TRBD1 (5 bases). The germline V and J ends were trimmed by 7 bases and 3 bases, with 18 bases remaining between them. Looked up from germline, CDR1 is MNHEY and CDR2 is SVGAGI. The CDR3 runs 15 residues. Here the CDR3 DNA reads TGTGCCAGCATGGGCCAGGGCAGAGGGGACTATGGCTACACCTTC. Residues: CASMGQGRGDYGYTF.